The T cell receptor beta chain described here comes from a study of OX40 agonist ivuxolimab in advanced cancers. Study information: Three patients got partial responses; one had hepatocellular carcinoma and two had cutaneous melanoma.

Sequencing was performed with immunoSEQ multiplex PCR; in TCRdb, only in-frame clones are kept and a portion is missing. The table has over 60,000 clones, about nine tenths seen once. A remark on this clone: Its antigen is as yet unknown.

Germline V gene sequence: CDR1 MNHNS, CDR2 SASEGT. The CDR3 consists of 16 residues. Trimming shortened V by 6 bases and J by 8 bases, and 22 bases separated the two germline ends. Study-wide points: Averaged across samples, CD8+ T cells carried more expanded clones than CD4+ did. Doses of 0.1 to 3.0 mg/kg were accompanied by clonal expansion of CD4+ and CD8+ blood T cells by week 6. The expanded peripheral T cells' antigen specificity was not determined.

The input for sequencing was CD4+ or CD8+ T cells sorted from blood, taken in a trial of the OX40 agonist ivuxolimab. V and J are TRBV6-1 and TRBJ1-4, with D unclear. The receptor comes from an adult with an advanced solid tumor such as melanoma, head and neck, liver or kidney cancer. CDR3 nucleotide sequence: TGTGCCAGCAGCGAAACCCCTTTACTTGTGTGGGAAAAACTGTTTTTT. It encodes CASSETPLLVWEKLFF.